These T cell receptor beta chains were read from a single sample in a study of T cells in Graves' hyperthyroidism and ophthalmopathy. From the multiplex PCR reads, TCRdb called clonotypes with MiXCR, one entry per CDR3 protein. Of hundreds of thousands of distinct CDR3 sequences in the sample, 30% to 40% were seen once. Sequenced input: blood. Source of these receptors: a woman aged 40 to 50 with Graves' hyperthyroidism. CDR3s include the opening cysteine and the closing phenylalanine or tryptophan. Clone size is shown for a subset of rows, as once, few, many or a class of expanded clone.

NA	TRBV5-5	TRBJ1-4	CASSLEGANEKLFF
many	TRBV4-3	TRBJ1-6	CASSQDQGTGDSPLHF
NA	TRBV5-8	TRBJ2-5	CASSLADRAEETQYF
many	TRBV9	TRBJ1-6	CASSVVGDSPLHF
few	TRBV7-2	TRBJ2-7	CASSLPSGEQYF
many	TRBV11-2	TRBJ1-2	CASSYRRTGDGYTF
few	TRBV4-3	TRBJ1-5	CASSQDSGSQPQHF
NA	TRBV6-4	TRBJ2-2	CASSGASGSCFF
NA	TRBV11-1	TRBJ2-2	CASSLATSGIPGELFF
NA	TRBV6-6	TRBJ1-6	CASSYSAVADSPLHF
many	TRBV11-2	TRBJ1-5	CASSATGTEQPQHF
many	TRBV7-2	TRBJ1-1	CASSPRTAMNTEAFF
NA	TRBV10-2	TRBJ2-7	CASRARANSYEQYF
NA	TRBV5-1	TRBJ1-1	CASSFHLWEPNTEAFF
NA	TRBV10-3	TRBJ2-7	CAISELETQAYEQYF
few	TRBV7-2	TRBJ2-7	CASSPGTSQTQYF
many	TRBV7-4	TRBJ1-3	CASSLTGVSGNTIYF
NA	TRBV20-1	TRBJ1-5	CSAKIPGQGRSQPQHF
NA	TRBV5-1	TRBJ1-1	CASSQQGNSEAFF
many	TRBV9	TRBJ1-2	CASSVGGSNNYGYTF
NA	TRBV28	TRBJ2-2	CAGSLAGPTGELFF
NA	TRBV28	TRBJ1-6	CATRQAGVNSPLHF
NA	TRBV6-5	TRBJ1-3	CASSISGGAGNTIYF
many	TRBV12-3/TRBV12-4	TRBJ1-2	CASSPATVNYGYTF
NA	TRBV6-5	TRBJ2-5	CAISYRVNYEETQYF
NA	TRBV20-1	TRBJ2-5	CSARDQQGKETQYF
NA	TRBV13	TRBJ1-6	CASTYAREDSPLHF
NA	TRBV19	TRBJ1-6	CASSIRGDNSPLHF
NA	TRBV19	TRBJ2-6	CASSRKGGSGANVLTF
NA	TRBV12-3/TRBV12-4	TRBJ2-7	CASSSSPGLYEQYF
many	TRBV20-1	TRBJ1-1	CSARLLGVGRNTEAFF
NA	TRBV11-2	TRBJ1-2	CASSLVRTGGSYGYTF
NA	TRBV6-5	TRBJ1-5	CASSPLYGPTGGYSNQPQHF
NA	TRBV19	TRBJ2-3	CASSSQGGAADTQYF
many	TRBV7-9	TRBJ1-2	CASSRDVSGYTF
NA	TRBV7-2	TRBJ2-2	CASSLVHANTGELFF
many	TRBV20-1	TRBJ2-7	CSLDKRSSYEQYF
many	TRBV29-1	TRBJ1-3	CSVKQGGTSGNTIYF
few	TRBV7-2	TRBJ2-5	CASSFALKETQYF
once	TRBV29-1	TRBJ1-2	CSATQGGTGYTF
few	TRBV19	TRBJ2-7	CAWSVSSGYEQYF
NA	TRBV30	TRBJ2-7	CAFSGTYIEQYF
NA	TRBV5-4	TRBJ1-1	CASSLQGAGSTEAFF
NA	TRBV28	TRBJ2-7	CASSLFLAASYEQYF
NA	TRBV10-3	TRBJ1-4	CAISDGAWAQGEKLFF
many	TRBV7-9	TRBJ2-5	CASSIRTGWETQYF
many	TRBV7-9	TRBJ1-6	CASSLTGSHNSPLHF
NA	TRBV7-6	TRBJ1-6	CASSQRGTGTSPLHF
many	TRBV9	TRBJ1-1	CASSERANTEAFF
many	TRBV7-8	TRBJ2-5	CAGRGSSRETQYF
NA	TRBV6-6	TRBJ1-1	CASSYSGQGYPEAFF